This TCR beta chain comes out of a study of T cell repertoires in cytomegalovirus infection. For the study at large: CMV infection plus the matching HLA type was flagged by public TCR beta signatures. Study results and caveats: The ex vivo response was dominated by HLA-C-restricted CMV-specific TCR beta clonotypes.

The germline V gene has CDR1 MNHNY and CDR2 SVGAGI (reference sequence). The CDR3 extends over 14 amino acids. V dropped 2 bases and J dropped 3 bases, with 7 bases sitting between them. Turning to this clonotype: No antigen is known for it.

In TCRdb, the reads were re-called with MiXCR into one record per CDR3 protein. The top ten hold less than 15% of the sample, which has 510,000 or so distinct CDR3 sequences, 26% seen once. The sequence derives from a human donor in good health (CMV status not recorded). Some clones in this sample may be carry-over from other donors' samples. J is TRBJ2-2 and V is TRBV6-6; D remains ambiguous. Specimen: PBMCs. The chain's CDR3 is CASSYVDHTGELFF. In DNA, the CDR3 is TGTGCCAGCAGTTACGTGGACCACACCGGGGAGCTGTTTTTT.